The 14 T cell receptor beta chains given below trace back to one sample, sequenced in a study of blood T cell repertoires in COVID-19. TCRdb's table, derived via immunoSEQ multiplex PCR, lists solely in-frame clones and lacks some. The repertoire consists of approximately 50,000 clones, with about 80% occurring once and the leading ten covering around a quarter. What was sequenced was peripheral blood. Receptor source: a man between 65 and 85 years old with acute or convalescent COVID-19.

The genes are TRBV19 and TRBJ2-1; tentatively, D is TRBD1 (6 bases). Germline V gene data show CDR1 as LNHDA and CDR2 as SQIVND (reference sequence). The CDR3 runs to 14 residues. V shed 9 bases and J shed 1 base, with 13 bases lying between them. The CDR3 region is CASQDRSSYNEQFF. The CDR3 coding sequence is TGTGCCAGCCAAGACAGGTCGTCCTACAATGAGCAGTTCTTC.

This sequence joins TRBV3-1 (or the pseudogene TRBV3-2) and TRBJ1-2; 8 bases match TRBD1. Germline V gene sequence: CDR1 LGHDT, CDR2 YNNKEL (reference sequence). V was pared by 3 bases and J by 4 bases, with 7 bases of the junction left unmatched. This CDR3 is built from 15 residues. In DNA form, the CDR3 reads TGTGCCAGCAGCCAGTTAGACAGGGGCGGCTATGGCTACACCTTC. Protein: CASSQLDRGGYGYTF.

This chain links TRBV18 with TRBJ1-1, with D unclear. Germline loops: CDR1 KGHSH, CDR2 LQKENI. This CDR3 spans 15 amino acids. Trimming took off 5 bases at V and 3 bases at J, with 16 bases between the two ends. The CDR3 DNA sequence: TGTGCCAGCTCAAGAGTCGAGAGGGCCGACACTGAAGCTTTCTTT. Translation: CASSRVERADTEAFF.

This chain uses TRBV10-3 with TRBJ2-5; no reliable D call. V was cut by 3 bases and J by 5 bases, with 7 bases left in between. The germline CDR1 and CDR2 sequences are ENHRY and SYGVKD. The CDR3 has 12 residues. DNA of the CDR3: TGTGCCATCAGTGACCCGAGGGAGACCCAGTACTTC. Amino acids: CAISDPRETQYF.

V gene TRBV19 combines with J gene TRBJ1-5; D is perhaps TRBD1 (5 bases). V was trimmed by 9 bases and J by 4 bases, leaving 19 bases between them. The CDR3 is made up of 15 amino acids. The V gene's germline CDR1 is LNHDA and CDR2 SQIVND (reference sequence). The CDR3 DNA reads TGTGCCAGCATCCGGAGGGCAGGGCCTAATCAGCCCCAGCATTTT. This translates into CASIRRAGPNQPQHF.

This chain links TRBV6-2 or TRBV6-3 with TRBJ2-1, with TRBD2 as a possible D gene (5 bases). V lost 6 bases and J lost 7, with 22 bases in between. The germline V gene has CDR1 MNHEY and CDR2 SVGEGT. CDR3 length: 16 residues. CDR3 residues: CASSSGLPFGVNEQFF. The CDR3 DNA is TGTGCCAGCAGCTCCGGACTCCCATTCGGTGTGAATGAGCAGTTCTTC.

V is TRBV6-1 and J is TRBJ1-2; 7 positions agree with TRBD1. The CDR3 has 13 residues. Germline assignment: CDR1 MNHNS and CDR2 SASEGT. The trim removed 1 base at V and 7 bases at J, leaving 3 bases unmatched. CDR3 amino acids: CASSEGTGAGYTF. The DNA of the CDR3 is TGTGCCAGCAGTGAAGGAACAGGGGCTGGCTACACCTTC.

This clone was picked up a small number of times. The V call is TRBV12-3 or TRBV12-4, the J call TRBJ1-5, with D unclear. The CDR3 has 12 residues. Trimming took 2 bases from V and 6 from J, leaving 5 bases between them. The CDR3 spells CASSLLAQPQHF. As DNA, the CDR3 is TGTGCCAGCAGTTTATTGGCTCAGCCCCAGCATTTT.

Many counts were recorded for this clone. The chain has TRBV11-1 and TRBJ1-1; TRBD1 matches at 10 bases. The CDR3 covers 13 residues. Germline CDR1 reads SGHAT; CDR2 reads FQDESV (reference sequence). J lost 11 bases, V lost 7 bases, and 10 bases had no gene match. The CDR3 sequence: CASTTTGQGRAFF. The CDR3 bases are TGTGCCAGCACCACCACGGGACAGGGGAGGGCTTTCTTT.

This rearrangement joins TRBV4-1 to TRBJ2-4, with TRBD1 matching 8 bases. The CDR3 has 16 residues. Per germline, CDR1 MGHRA and CDR2 YSYEKL. V shed 1 base, J shed 5 bases, and the junction held 7 bases outside the gene matches. CDR3 protein: CASSQVGRGRENIQYF. In nucleotides, the CDR3 is TGCGCCAGCAGCCAAGTGGGCAGGGGGCGTGAAAACATTCAGTACTTC.

The rearrangement joins TRBV7-9 to TRBJ2-7; D might be TRBD1 (6 bases). Germline-derived CDR1 and CDR2 are SEHNR and FQNEAQ (reference sequence). V lost 1 base, J lost 2 bases, and 18 bases lay in between. CDR3 size: 17 residues. The CDR3 region is CASSLESPSGVTYEQYF. CDR3 coding DNA: TGTGCCAGCAGCTTAGAGAGCCCCTCAGGGGTGACCTACGAGCAGTACTTC.

This clone was counted only a few times. The CDR3 DNA follows: TGTGCCAGCAGCTCAATGCGGGGGAGCTCCTACAATGAGCAGTTCTTC. This gives the protein CASSSMRGSSYNEQFF. The chain recombines TRBV7-6 with TRBJ2-1; 7 bases are a match to TRBD2. CDR1 SGHVS and CDR2 FNYEAQ come from the germline V gene. The CDR3 spans 16 residues. Trimming cost V 4 bases and J 0 bases; bases outside gene matches: 6.

This chain joins TRBV5-3 and TRBJ1-5, with a weak D call TRBD1 (5 bases). TRBV5-3 is an ORF, and what it does is uncertain. V was shortened by 2 bases and J by 5 bases, with 20 bases between the two germline ends. CDR3 size: 17 residues. The CDR3 loop reads CARSFTVCPGVYQPQHF. The CDR3, as DNA: TGTGCCAGAAGCTTTACCGTCTGCCCGGGGGTTTATCAGCCCCAGCATTTT.

This clone was found once. The rearrangement uses TRBV5-6 and TRBJ1-1; TRBD1 aligns across 9 bases. The CDR3 has 12 residues. Trimming removed 4 bases from V and 8 bases from J; junction bases left unmatched: 3. Germline V lookup: CDR1 SGHDT, CDR2 YYEEEE. The CDR3 nucleotides read TGTGCCAGCAGCGGACAGGGGAACGAAGCTTTCTTT. Its translation: CASSGQGNEAFF.